These 7 T cell receptor beta chains were sequenced from one sample in a study of T cell responses to AZD1222 COVID-19 vaccine. Sequenced by immunoSEQ multiplex PCR; TCRdb stores in-frame clones only, minus some. The profile shows about 63,000 clones, around 82% of them singletons. Material: peripheral blood, obtained 28 days after the second AZD1222 dose. The receptors come from an adult who received the AZD1222 COVID-19 vaccine.

This clone was observed a single time. The rearrangement links TRBV7-9 to TRBJ2-5, with unresolved D. Trimming cost V 5 bases and J 1 base, with 5 bases left between them. This CDR3 is built from 12 residues. Germline CDR1 SEHNR, CDR2 FQNEAQ (reference sequence). CDR3 in amino acids: CASSLIQETQYF. CDR3 nucleotide sequence: TGTGCCAGCAGCCTAATCCAAGAGACCCAGTACTTC.

This clone was observed a single time. The chain recombines TRBV28 with TRBJ2-1, with 8 bases that match TRBD2. Germline values: CDR1 MDHEN, CDR2 SYDVKM. The trim removed 1 base at V and 1 base at J, leaving 9 bases unmatched. This CDR3 spans 18 amino acids. CDR3 amino acids: CASSLLNGGAVSYNEQFF. Written as DNA, the CDR3 is TGTGCCAGCAGTTTATTGAACGGGGGGGCGGTTTCCTACAATGAGCAGTTCTTC.

This clone appeared once. The CDR3 spells CASSLTSGQYNSPLHF. Here the CDR3 DNA reads TGCGCCAGCAGCCTGACCAGTGGACAGTATAATTCACCCCTCCACTTT. The genes are TRBV5-1 and TRBJ1-6; perhaps TRBD1 as D (6 bases). V lost 4 bases and J lost 4, with 15 bases in between. The CDR3 length is 16 residues. CDR1 is SGHRS, CDR2 YFSETQ, per germline.

The J gene is TRBJ2-7, the V gene TRBV3-1 (or the pseudogene TRBV3-2); a possible D gene is TRBD2 (5 bases). The germline V gene encodes CDR1 LGHDT and CDR2 YNNKEL (reference sequence). Trimming removed 3 bases at V and 5 bases at J, with 11 bases between. The CDR3 consists of 13 residues. CDR3 protein: CASSQRASNEQYF. CDR3 coding DNA: TGTGCCAGCAGCCAGAGGGCTAGTAACGAGCAGTACTTC.

This clone was seen a handful of times. V usage is TRBV6-5 and J usage is TRBJ1-1; D unresolved. Germline-derived CDR1 and CDR2 are MNHEY and SVGAGI. The germline V and J ends were trimmed by 0 bases and 4 bases, with 9 bases remaining between them. This CDR3 has 14 amino acids. The CDR3 nucleotides are TGTGCCAGCAGTTACTCGGTGGAGAGCACTGAAGCTTTCTTT. Its protein product is CASSYSVESTEAFF.

The rearrangement uses TRBV7-2 and TRBJ1-6, with 7 bases lining up with TRBD1. The ends lost 1 base at V and 10 bases at J; junction bases unmatched: 7. The CDR3 runs 15 residues. Germline CDR1 is SGHTA and CDR2 is FQGNSA. The CDR3 DNA sequence: TGTGCCAGCAGCTTAGATAGGGGGCTGCGATCACCCCTCCACTTT. Amino acid sequence: CASSLDRGLRSPLHF.

The chain links TRBV19 to TRBJ2-3, with a weak D call TRBD1 (5 bases). V lost 7 bases and J 0 bases, leaving 11 bases between the germline ends. This CDR3 is 14 amino acids long. Per germline, CDR1 LNHDA and CDR2 SQIVND (reference sequence). CDR3 DNA sequence: TGTGCCAGTAATGGGGCCCCTAGCACAGATACGCAGTATTTT. Protein product: CASNGAPSTDTQYF. The full variable domain, rest sourced from reference TRBV19 and TRBJ2-3, is DGGITQSPKYLFRKEGQNVTLSCEQNLNHDAMYWYRQDPGQGLRLIYYSQIVNDFQKGDIAEGYSVSREKKESFPLTVTSAQKNPTAFYLCASNGAPSTDTQYFGPGTRLTVL.